Below, one T cell receptor (beta chain) is given with its context. Germline CDR1 SGHRS, CDR2 YFSETQ. The CDR3 extends over 16 amino acids. V lost 4 bases and J lost 4; bases outside the gene matches: 7. These data belong to a study of shared clonotypes between healthy human individuals. The method was immunoSEQ multiplex PCR; TCRdb's version includes in-frame clones alone and lacks a portion of them. This table holds some 500,000 clones, 90% to 97% found once. The sample consisted of naive CD4+ T cells sorted from blood. Subset meaning: CD45RA+ positively selected. The V gene is TRBV5-1, the J gene TRBJ1-3, with TRBD1 identical over 11 bases. This sequence originates from a woman aged 30 to 39 in good health. The CDR3 DNA sequence: TGCGCCAGCAGCGCAGGACAGGGGGCGAAAGGAAACACCATATATTTT. It is translated as CASSAGQGAKGNTIYF.